These 17 T cell receptor beta chains share one sample of origin, sequenced in a study of CD8 T cells in ankylosing spondylitis. Notes on the study in general: Ankylosing spondylitis blood appeared to be characterized by a TCR beta motif of several highly homologous variants.

Antigen specificity for these receptors is unknown. TCRdb reprocessed the 5' RACE reads with MiXCR, giving one entry per CDR3 protein. The top ten clones hold over 0.9% of a sample with 400,000 to 450,000 distinct CDR3 sequences, approximately 17% of them seen once. Input material: blood, either unsorted or a sorted T cell fraction (not recorded which). All receptors derive from a male donor with ankylosing spondylitis.

The chain has TRBV12-3 or TRBV12-4 and TRBJ2-5, with 8 bases fitting TRBD1. The CDR3 is made up of 14 amino acids. V lost 6 bases and J lost 2; bases outside the gene matches: 5. This CDR3 reads CASSQRQGQETQYF. The DNA of the CDR3 is TGTGCCAGCAGCCAACGACAGGGGCAAGAGACCCAGTACTTC.

The genes are TRBV12-3 or TRBV12-4 and TRBJ2-5, with D uncertain. The CDR3 consists of 13 residues. V lost 3 bases to trimming and J lost 0 bases, with 5 bases between them. CDR3 DNA sequence: TGTGCCAGCAGTTTTCTGGACCAAGAGACCCAGTACTTC. It codes for CASSFLDQETQYF.

This clonotype was recorded a few times. The chain is built from TRBV28 and TRBJ2-5; D unresolved. This CDR3 spans 13 amino acids. The V end was cut by 10 bases, the J end by 5 bases, with 17 bases between. Germline V lookup: CDR1 MDHEN, CDR2 SYDVKM. The CDR3 nucleotides read TGTGCCACAAGCCGGCAGTCGGTGGAGACCCAGTACTTC. Residues: CATSRQSVETQYF.

The rearrangement links TRBV29-1 to TRBJ2-1; 9 nucleotides match TRBD2. The junction had 5 bases not matched to a gene; V was cut back by 6 bases and J by 8 bases. Per germline, CDR1 SQVTM and CDR2 ANQGSEA. This CDR3 is 12 amino acids long. CDR3 protein: CSVWREGYEQFF. The CDR3 bases are TGCAGCGTGTGGCGGGAGGGTTATGAGCAGTTCTTC.

This clonotype was seen only a few times. The gene calls are TRBV3-1 and TRBJ2-1, with TRBD2 matching over 13 bases. J gave up 9 bases and V 0 bases, and 8 bases lay outside the gene matches. CDR1 is LGHDT, CDR2 YNNKEL, per germline (reference sequence). The CDR3 runs to 17 residues. The CDR3 DNA follows: TGTGCCAGCAGCCAAGAAGGGGGACTAGCGGGAATCAGTGAGCAGTTCTTC. Its protein is CASSQEGGLAGISEQFF.

This clonotype appeared a few times. This chain uses TRBV6-2 or TRBV6-3 with TRBJ1-3; D remains unclear. The V end lost 6 bases, the J end lost 0 bases, and 9 bases lay between the germline ends. The CDR3 is made up of 14 amino acids. In germline, CDR1 is MNHEY, CDR2 SVGEGT. CDR3 loop: CASSSRFSGNTIYF. The CDR3 DNA sequence: TGTGCCAGCAGCTCGCGGTTCTCTGGAAACACCATATATTTT.

V gene TRBV28 combines with J gene TRBJ2-7, with 10 bases identical to TRBD1. J gave up 5 bases and V 6 bases, and 10 bases lay outside the gene matches. This CDR3 contains 15 residues. Per the germline V gene, CDR1 is MDHEN and CDR2 is SYDVKM. The CDR3 is CASSPPGTGVHEQYF. The CDR3 nucleotides read TGTGCCAGCAGCCCCCCCGGGACAGGGGTCCACGAGCAGTACTTC.

This chain links TRBV20-1 with TRBJ2-6; D is tentatively TRBD1 or TRBD2 (5 bases each). Per the germline V gene, CDR1 is DFQATT and CDR2 is SNEGSKA (reference sequence). The CDR3 contains 20 residues. V gave up 1 base and J gave up 0 bases, with 22 bases separating them. CDR3 nucleotide sequence: TGCAGTGCTAGAGGGGGGTCACAGAACCGCGCCAACTCTGGGGCCAACGTCCTGACTTTC. Its translation: CSARGGSQNRANSGANVLTF.

This clonotype was detected many times. The chain recombines TRBV20-1 with TRBJ2-1, with 8 bases lining up with TRBD2. V lost 5 bases and J lost 10; bases outside the gene matches: 13. CDR1 DFQATT and CDR2 SNEGSKA come from the germline V gene (reference sequence). CDR3 size: 14 residues. The CDR3 DNA is TGCAGTGCTCCCCCTGCGGTTAGCGGGGACGAGCAGTTCTTC. Translation gives CSAPPAVSGDEQFF.

This clonotype was counted between two and nine times. The V gene is TRBV20-1, the J gene TRBJ2-1, with TRBD2 matching over 9 bases. This CDR3 has 14 amino acids. Germline-derived CDR1 and CDR2 are DFQATT and SNEGSKA (reference sequence). J was trimmed by 0 bases and V by 4 bases; bases with no gene match: 1. For the CDR3, the DNA is TGCAGTGCTATTAGCGGGAGCTCCTACAATGAGCAGTTCTTC. Translation gives CSAISGSSYNEQFF.

This clonotype was counted only a few times. The chain employs TRBV6-1 and TRBJ2-5, with TRBD1 matching over 7 bases. The trim removed 8 bases at V and 5 bases at J, leaving 8 bases unmatched. The CDR3 spans 13 residues. Germline values: CDR1 MNHNS, CDR2 SASEGT. CDR3 residues: CASLPRGRETQYF. The CDR3 DNA reads TGTGCCAGCCTACCGAGGGGGCGGGAGACCCAGTACTTC.

V gene TRBV11-2 combines with J gene TRBJ2-7, with 8 bases fitting TRBD1. CDR1 and CDR2 from the germline V gene are SGHAT and FQNNGV. This CDR3 contains 13 residues. The junction had 4 bases not matched to a gene; V was cut back by 6 bases and J by 3 bases. The CDR3 is CASRWTGLYEQYF. The CDR3 DNA sequence: TGTGCCAGCAGGTGGACAGGGCTCTACGAGCAGTACTTC.

This clonotype was observed a few times. The rearrangement joins TRBV29-1 to TRBJ2-5; possibly TRBD2 for D (6 bases). In germline, CDR1 is SQVTM, CDR2 ANQGSEA. V lost 7 bases and J lost 5, with 14 bases in between. The CDR3 totals 12 residues. The CDR3 DNA reads TGCAGCGGGGGGGACTGGGGGGAGACCCAGTACTTC. It yields the protein CSGGDWGETQYF.

This clonotype was found a few times. The chain couples TRBV6-1 to TRBJ1-2; 10 nucleotides line up with TRBD1. V was pared by 6 bases and J by 7 bases, with 5 bases of the junction left unmatched. The CDR3 covers 13 residues. The germline CDR1 and CDR2 sequences are MNHNS and SASEGT. The CDR3 is CASRRQGAFGYTF. CDR3 DNA sequence: TGTGCCAGCAGGAGACAGGGGGCCTTTGGCTACACCTTC.

This clonotype was seen only a few times. The chain is built from TRBV12-3 or TRBV12-4 and TRBJ2-1; 9 nucleotides align to TRBD2. V shed 2 bases, J shed 5 bases, and the junction held 10 bases outside the gene matches. CDR3 length equals 17 residues. CDR3 protein: CASSLIPGLAKNNEQFF. CDR3 in DNA: TGTGCCAGCAGTTTAATCCCAGGACTAGCGAAAAACAATGAGCAGTTCTTC.

The chain is built from TRBV2 and TRBJ2-5; 9 nucleotides align to TRBD2. Trimming took 3 bases from V and 5 from J; bases not matched to a gene: 7. Germline CDR1 SNHLY, CDR2 FYNNEI. The CDR3 is 15 residues long. The chain's CDR3 is CASSERTSGWETQYF. The DNA for the CDR3 is TGTGCCAGCAGTGAGAGAACTAGCGGGTGGGAGACCCAGTACTTC.

In nucleotides, the CDR3 is TGTGCCAGCAGTTTCGGACAGGGGGTCGATACGCAGTATTTT. It is translated as CASSFGQGVDTQYF. The chain recombines TRBV12-3 or TRBV12-4 with TRBJ2-3; TRBD1 matches at 10 bases. This CDR3 has 14 amino acids. After removal of 3 bases from V and 6 bases from J, the junction contained 3 bases not matched to a gene.